This entry describes one T cell receptor (beta chain). This sample was taken from a study of CD4+ T cells in melanoma. The CDR3 has 12 residues. Germline V gene data show CDR1 as ENHRY and CDR2 as SYGVKD. Between the trimmed V and J ends, which lost 4 bases and 1 base, there was a span of 4 bases. Using immunoSEQ multiplex PCR, the repertoire was profiled, and TCRdb retains in-frame clones only, with some absent. The data contain fewer than 11,000 clones, around 60% of them singletons. The V call is TRBV10-3, the J call TRBJ1-1; D gene unclear. This sequence originates from a human donor with melanoma. The specimen was cells from a culture (not recorded whether cultured in vitro). The CDR3 DNA sequence: TGTGCCATCAGTGTAGGGAACACTGAAGCTTTCTTT. Its protein is CAISVGNTEAFF.